This TCR beta chain appears in the sequencing data of a study of blood T cell repertoires in COVID-19 (dated by TCRdb to 2019 to 2021). Study-wide context: The collaborator samples originated in the United States, Italy and Spain and spanned the acute and convalescent phases of COVID-19. HLA class I and class II types, where available, came from metadata supplied by the sample provider rather than from assay-based typing. Deeply sampled blood TCRbeta repertoires from subjects exposed to, actively infected with, or recovered from COVID-19 were included in the dataset. Samples were obtained from the ongoing ImmuneRACE study (first 160 participants) and from 950 to 1,500 subjects provided by 6 global collaborators. Sample metadata almost always included a de-identified subject ID, COVID-19 status, age in years and sex. A freely available public database, intended as a resource for researchers studying the immune response to SARS-CoV-2, is where the repertoires were released. The prospective study material was composed of cDNA or gDNA derived from T cells, B-cell-depleted T cells, or PBMCs. What the authors observed across the whole study: Clinical and demographic metadata were provided uncurated, with the amount varying by source and participant.

From cysteine to phenylalanine, the CDR3 is 18 amino acids long. Just the 54-base CDR3 DNA is kept, in frame starting at base 1. The germline V and J ends show losses of 5 bases and 0 bases respectively, and no gene match explains 12 bases of the junction. CDR1 MNHEY and CDR2 SMNVEV are derived from the germline V gene (reference sequence). One collaborating source in Seattle enrolled patients while the patients were actively infected and followed the patients over time throughout the course of disease. Each collaborating institution followed its own protocols to collect whole blood in K2EDTA tubes. Collaborator samples were shipped for TCRbeta analysis as frozen whole blood, isolated PBMCs, or DNA extracted from either sample type. As regards this clone: Its antigen has not been determined. Base qualities are not recorded, but no much larger clone differs from it by a single base.

The immunoSEQ Assay, a bias-controlled multiplex PCR, was used to amplify TCRbeta CDR3 regions from genomic DNA. The paper's data handling went like this. The number of nucleated cells in each sample was estimated from the amplification of reference gene primers within the assay. To quantify the absolute abundance of each unique TCRbeta CDR3 rearrangement, sequence reads were collapsed and filtered. For each sample, productive Simpson clonality was calculated as the square root of Simpson's diversity index over productive rearrangements. TCRdb limited this immuneACCESS table to in-frame rearrangements with V and J called. A share of clones is missing; checked studies link under half to unresolved V genes, and the rest is unexplained. Clone size and V and J calls were adopted from that table, with D and trimming inferred from the DNA. The sample includes hundreds of thousands of clones, with less than 90% observed a single time. The ten largest clones represent around 12% of the sample.

Recombination connected TRBV27 to TRBJ1-5, with 8 bases aligning to TRBD1. The TCR sequence derives from a woman between 70 and 85 years old with COVID-19, enrolled during active disease. Specimen: peripheral blood. CDR3 region: CASSATTGAVYSNQPQHF. The DNA sequence follows: TGTGCCAGCAGTGCTACGACAGGGGCTGTTTATAGCAATCAGCCCCAGCATTTT.